The 21 T cell receptor beta chains below come from one sample, sequenced in a study of prognosis after radiotherapy for stage I lung cancer. Two-round multiplex PCR amplified TCR beta CDR3 from genomic DNA. The first round of PCR was done with primers that matched each TRBV and TRBJ gene. MiXCR, run by TCRdb on the multiplex PCR reads, gives a single entry per CDR3 protein. Found here are tens of thousands of distinct CDR3 sequences, around 24% of them singletons; the top ten hold less than 30%. The sample here was PBMCs, taken before or after stereotactic body radiation therapy (not recorded which). The origin of the receptors is a donor over 45 with non-small cell lung cancer.

The genes are TRBV6-8 and TRBJ2-3; 7 bases are shared with TRBD2. Trimming cost V 10 bases and J 5 bases; bases outside gene matches: 21. Germline CDR1 and CDR2: MNHGY and SAAAGT. The CDR3 length is 17 residues. CDR3 in DNA: TGTGCCACCGCGACTAGCTGGAGAGCCGTGTACAGAGATACGCAGTATTTT. Residues: CATATSWRAVYRDTQYF.

A word on this clonotype: One end of the junction is discordant with germline, which a read error may explain. Here the CDR3 reads CSARASGQGTNTEAFF. The DNA of the CDR3 is TGCAGTGCTAGAGCCTCCGGACAGGGGACGAACACCGAAGCTTTCTTT. The chain combines TRBV20-1 with TRBJ1-1, with TRBD1 matching over 9 bases. This CDR3 has 16 residues. Per germline, CDR1 DFQATT and CDR2 SNEGSKA (reference sequence).

This clonotype occurred many times. The chain combines TRBV11-1 with TRBJ2-7; D is uncertain. This CDR3 is 14 amino acids long. V dropped 4 bases and J dropped 0 bases, with 10 bases sitting between them. CDR1 is SGHAT, CDR2 FQDESV, per germline (reference sequence). The CDR3 coding sequence is TGTGCCAGCAGCTCGTCGGCGAACTCCTACGAGCAGTACTTC. Amino acids: CASSSSANSYEQYF.

This clonotype was recorded many times. The chain carries TRBV24-1 and TRBJ1-2, with unresolved D. V lost 4 bases and J 5 bases, leaving 7 bases between the germline ends. This CDR3 has 12 residues. Germline CDR1 is KGHDR and CDR2 is SFDVKD. CDR3 bases: TGTGCCACCAGTGAAGGAGAATATGGCTACACCTTC. It codes for CATSEGEYGYTF.

This clonotype occurred many times. The chain has TRBV12-3 or TRBV12-4 and TRBJ1-6, with 8 bases identical to TRBD1. The length of the CDR3 is 14 residues. Trimming removed 6 bases from V and 10 bases from J; junction bases left unmatched: 8. The CDR3, as DNA: TGTGCCAGCAGGACAGGGGTAAAAGGGTCACCCCTCCACTTT. This codes for CASRTGVKGSPLHF.

The chain joins TRBV4-2 to TRBJ1-1; D possibly corresponds to TRBD1 (5 bases). From germline, CDR1 is LGHNA and CDR2 YNFKEQ. This CDR3 is built from 14 residues. Trimming removed 4 bases at V and 1 base at J, with 10 bases between. The CDR3 sequence is CASSRGAENTEAFF. The CDR3 region has the DNA TGTGCCAGCAGCCGTGGGGCGGAGAACACTGAAGCTTTCTTT.

This clonotype has a count of ten or more. The chain employs TRBV28 and TRBJ1-2, with a tentative D call TRBD1 (5 bases). CDR3 size: 16 residues. CDR1 is MDHEN, CDR2 SYDVKM, per germline. Trimming left V 4 bases short and J 4 bases short, with 19 bases between. The CDR3 here is CASSSLSPGYSYGYTF. CDR3 DNA sequence: TGTGCCAGCAGTTCACTCTCTCCAGGGTATTCCTATGGCTACACCTTC.

As to this clonotype: Since a much larger clone is just one base distant, this may be a read error. The CDR3 region has the DNA TGTGCCACCAGTGAGGGGTCTGGTAGCAATCAGCCCCAGCATTTT. It codes for CATSEGSGSNQPQHF. The chain employs TRBV24-1 and TRBJ1-5; no clear D gene. V lost 4 bases and J lost 0, with 9 bases in between. The CDR3 spans 15 residues. CDR1 and CDR2 from the germline V gene are KGHDR and SFDVKD.

As for this clonotype: The germline gene is not matched at one end of the junction; a read error may be the cause. V gene TRBV3-1 combines with J gene TRBJ2-1, with D tentatively TRBD2 (5 bases). The CDR3 extends over 16 amino acids. CDR1 is LGHDT and CDR2 is YNNKEL in the germline V gene (reference sequence). The CDR3 region is CASSHTLLGAPNEQFF. DNA for the CDR3: TGTGCCAGCAGCCATACCTTATTGGGAGCTCCTAATGAGCAATTCTTC.

This clonotype has a single count. A read error may produce the germline difference seen at one junction end. This chain joins TRBV20-1 and TRBJ2-7, with D possibly matching TRBD2 (6 bases). The length of the CDR3 is 12 residues. CDR1 and CDR2 from the germline V gene are DFQATT and SNEGSKA (reference sequence). The CDR3 coding sequence is TGCAATGCTAACGGGGACTCCTACGGGCAGTACTTC. Its translation is CNANGDSYGQYF.

This clonotype was observed at least ten times. The chain joins TRBV27 to TRBJ1-1; D unresolved. Trimming took off 7 bases at V and 3 bases at J, with 12 bases between the two ends. The CDR3 loop spans 13 amino acids. The germline V gene has CDR1 MNHEY and CDR2 SMNVEV (reference sequence). CDR3 sequence: CASKRGRYTEAFF. As DNA, the CDR3 is TGTGCCAGCAAGAGAGGGCGTTACACTGAAGCTTTCTTT.

This clonotype was recorded at least ten times. V gene TRBV2 combines with J gene TRBJ1-1; no clear D. The V and J ends lost 7 bases and 1 base respectively, with 10 bases between them. The CDR3 runs 13 residues. Germline V lookup: CDR1 SNHLY, CDR2 FYNNEI. CDR3 DNA: TGTGCCAGCACCACAGAGGGGAACACTGAAGCTTTCTTT. This codes for CASTTEGNTEAFF.

About this clonotype: A much larger clone lies a single base off, so this may be a read error. The J gene is TRBJ2-5, the V gene TRBV30, with 7 bases matching TRBD2. With 0 bases clipped from V and 4 bases from J, the junction kept 8 bases outside the gene matches. Germline CDR1 reads GTSNPN; CDR2 reads SVGIG (reference sequence). There are 15 residues in the CDR3. The CDR3 DNA reads as TGTGCCTGGAGTGTAGGACTAGTGGGAGTAGAGACCCAGTACTTC. As protein: CAWSVGLVGVETQYF.

This clonotype was seen ten or more times. This chain connects TRBV20-1 to TRBJ2-1; TRBD2 might be the D (5 bases). The germline CDR1 and CDR2 sequences are DFQATT and SNEGSKA (reference sequence). Between the trimmed V and J ends, which lost 1 base and 4 bases, there was a span of 14 bases. The CDR3 is 15 amino acids. For the CDR3, the DNA is TGCAGTGCTAGAGGTGGACTTCTCCATTACAATGAGCAGTTCTTC. This sequence encodes CSARGGLLHYNEQFF.

This clonotype has a handful of counts. Being one base from a much bigger clone, this may be a read error. This chain links TRBV24-1 with TRBJ1-1; D unresolved. Germline V gene sequence: CDR1 KGHDR, CDR2 SFDVKD. CDR3 length: 15 residues. Trimming cost V 5 bases and J 1 base, with 13 bases left between them. The CDR3 DNA reads TGTGCCACCAGTGCTCGCCGGGCAGGGAACACTGAAGCTTTCTTT. This sequence encodes CATSARRAGNTEAFF.

Concerning this clonotype: With only one base between it and a far larger clone, this is likely a read error. The chain links TRBV6-2 or TRBV6-3 to TRBJ1-5; 11 positions match TRBD1. The germline gives CDR1 MNHEY, CDR2 SVGEGT. The CDR3 totals 20 residues. The chain's CDR3 is CASSDSIEDRGLGSNQPQHF. The CDR3 DNA follows: TGTGCCAGCAGTGACTCGATCGAGGACAGGGGGCTAGGGAGCAATCAGCCCCAGCATTTT.

V usage is TRBV19 and J usage is TRBJ1-6; tentative D call: TRBD1 (6 bases). The V end lost 6 bases, the J end lost 8 bases, and 11 bases lay between the germline ends. This CDR3 spans 13 amino acids. Looked up from germline, CDR1 is LNHDA and CDR2 is SQIVND (reference sequence). The chain's CDR3 is CASRTNRDSPLHF. In DNA, the CDR3 is TGTGCCAGTAGGACTAACAGGGATTCACCCCTCCACTTT.

This clonotype was counted at least ten times. The rearrangement uses TRBV24-1 and TRBJ2-7, with D possibly being TRBD1 or TRBD2 (6 bases each). Germline CDR1 reads KGHDR; CDR2 reads SFDVKD. The V end was cut by 1 base, the J end by 7 bases, with 19 bases between. The CDR3 has 16 amino acids. The CDR3 protein is CATSDLYRGEGFEQYF. As DNA, the CDR3 is TGTGCCACCAGTGATTTATATAGGGGGGAAGGTTTTGAGCAGTACTTC.

The chain has TRBV29-1 and TRBJ1-2, with D possibly being TRBD1 (5 bases). V was trimmed by 0 bases and J by 5 bases, leaving 19 bases between them. Per the germline V gene, CDR1 is SQVTM and CDR2 is ANQGSEA. This CDR3 comprises 16 residues. The CDR3 reads CSVEDDFGASSYGYTF. The CDR3 DNA reads TGCAGCGTTGAAGATGATTTTGGGGCCTCCTCATATGGCTACACCTTC.

This chain joins TRBV20-1 and TRBJ1-2, with D perhaps matching TRBD1 (6 bases). The V and J ends lost 5 bases and 4 bases respectively, with 14 bases between them. This CDR3 has 13 amino acids. Germline-derived CDR1 and CDR2 are DFQATT and SNEGSKA (reference sequence). The CDR3 is CSAYQQGSYGYTF. Written as DNA, the CDR3 is TGCAGTGCTTACCAACAGGGTTCCTATGGCTACACCTTC.

By share, this clonotype counts as medium-sized. CDR3 nucleotide sequence: TGCGCCAGCAGCCCCGGACTAGCGGGGGGCGGGACCGGGGAGCTGTTTTTT. Protein: CASSPGLAGGGTGELFF. The genes are TRBV5-1 and TRBJ2-2, with TRBD2 matching 14 bases. Trimming removed 4 bases from V and 5 bases from J; junction bases left unmatched: 7. Germline V gives CDR1 SGHRS, CDR2 YFSETQ. The CDR3 loop spans 17 amino acids.